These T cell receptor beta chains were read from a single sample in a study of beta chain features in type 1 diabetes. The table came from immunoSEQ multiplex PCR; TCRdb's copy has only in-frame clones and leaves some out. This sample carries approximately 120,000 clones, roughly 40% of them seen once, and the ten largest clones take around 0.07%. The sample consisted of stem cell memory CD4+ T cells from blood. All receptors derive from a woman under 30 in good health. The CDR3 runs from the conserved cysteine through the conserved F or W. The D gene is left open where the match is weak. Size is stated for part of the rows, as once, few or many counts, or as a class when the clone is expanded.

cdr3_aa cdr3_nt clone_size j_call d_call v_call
CASSIVGRGLETQYF TGTGCCAGTAGTATAGTTGGCAGGGGGCTGGAGACCCAGTACTTC . TRBJ2-5 TRBD1 TRBV19
CASSYSIRGEQFF TGTGCCAGCAGTTACTCTATTCGCGGTGAGCAGTTCTTC few TRBJ2-1 . TRBV6-5
CASSESLAGFSYNEQFF TGTGCCAGCAGTGAGAGTCTAGCGGGGTTCTCCTACAATGAGCAGTTCTTC few TRBJ2-1 TRBD2 TRBV6-1
CASSLGRAGTPHLNQPQHF TGTGCCAGCAGCTTGGGCAGGGCCGGCACTCCCCATCTCAATCAGCCCCAGCATTTT . TRBJ1-5 . TRBV7-9
CASSPGLAGSNEQFF TGTGCCAGCAGCCCGGGACTAGCGGGGAGCAATGAGCAGTTCTTC . TRBJ2-1 TRBD2 TRBV7-9
CASSPRAGSSYEQYF TGTGCCAGCAGCCCTCGCGCGGGAAGCTCCTACGAGCAGTACTTC . TRBJ2-7 . TRBV7-2
CASSLQGPTDTQYF TGTGCCAGTAGTCTCCAGGGCCCAACAGATACGCAGTATTTT few TRBJ2-3 . TRBV19
CASSIGPGQVNYNEQFF TGTGCCAGTAGTATAGGCCCGGGACAGGTCAATTACAATGAGCAGTTCTTC . TRBJ2-1 TRBD1 TRBV19
CASTGGQVSNQPQHF TGTGCCAGCACCGGAGGACAGGTGAGCAATCAGCCCCAGCATTTT few TRBJ1-5 TRBD1 TRBV6-6
CASSSRSYEQYF TGTGCCAGCAGCTCGCGCTCATACGAGCAGTACTTC . TRBJ2-7 . TRBV5-5
CAWNWDFSNTEAFF TGTGCCTGGAATTGGGACTTTTCGAACACTGAAGCTTTCTTT . TRBJ1-1 . TRBV30
CASSVRTSGRDTQYF TGTGCCAGCAGTGTGCGGACTAGCGGGAGGGATACGCAGTATTTT . TRBJ2-3 TRBD2 TRBV27
CASSPGQAGMHEQYF TGCGCCAGCAGCCCTGGACAGGCAGGGATGCACGAGCAGTACTTC . TRBJ2-7 TRBD1 TRBV4-1
CAISGDRGENTIYF TGTGCCATCAGTGGGGACAGGGGAGAAAACACCATATATTTT few TRBJ1-3 TRBD1 TRBV10-3
CASSLVGGSNEKLFF TGCGCCAGCAGCTTGGTGGGGGGAAGTAATGAAAAACTGTTTTTT . TRBJ1-4 . TRBV5-1
CASSLSLSGSYEQYF TGTGCCAGCAGCTTATCCCTGAGTGGCTCCTACGAGCAGTACTTC few TRBJ2-7 . TRBV7-9
CASSPRTSSHYNEQFF TGTGCCAGCAGCCCCAGGACTAGCAGCCACTACAATGAGCAGTTCTTC once TRBJ2-1 TRBD2 TRBV7-3
CASSQRRLAGAQGGNEQFF TGTGCCAGCAGCCAAAGAAGACTAGCGGGAGCGCAGGGAGGCAATGAGCAGTTCTTC . TRBJ2-1 TRBD2 TRBV7-8
CATQGAGIEAFF TGTGCCACCCAGGGGGCTGGGATTGAAGCTTTCTTT . TRBJ1-1 TRBD1 TRBV10-3
CASSLAGEQYF TGCGCCAGCAGCTTGGCCGGCGAGCAGTACTTC few TRBJ2-7 . TRBV5-1
CASSSQLYEQYF TGTGCCAGCAGCTCACAGCTTTACGAGCAGTACTTC once TRBJ2-7 . TRBV7-2
CASSQQGRGFSGANVLTF TGCGCCAGCAGCCAGCAGGGGCGCGGATTCTCTGGGGCCAACGTCCTGACTTTC . TRBJ2-6 . TRBV4-1
CAWSGGTSYEQYF TGTGCCTGGAGTGGTGGGACAAGCTACGAGCAGTACTTC few TRBJ2-7 . TRBV30
CASSLGAEYEQYF TGTGCCAGCAGCTTAGGGGCAGAATACGAGCAGTACTTC . TRBJ2-7 . TRBV7-3
CASSSLEKQETQYF TGTGCCAGCAGCTCTCTAGAGAAACAAGAGACCCAGTACTTC . TRBJ2-5 . TRBV7-9
CASSPPSAQGFNEQFF TGTGCCAGCTCACCACCGTCGGCACAGGGTTTTAATGAGCAGTTCTTC . TRBJ2-1 . TRBV18
CASRNRAVSSYNEQFF TGCGCCAGCAGGAATCGAGCGGTCAGCTCCTACAATGAGCAGTTCTTC . TRBJ2-1 . TRBV10-2
CASSLLTGDAVRYF TGTGCCAGCAGCCTTCTCACGGGGGATGCGGTGCGGTACTTC few TRBJ2-7 . TRBV28
CASSPAGTGGLGYTF TGTGCCAGCAGTCCCGCCGGGACAGGAGGTCTTGGCTACACCTTC . TRBJ1-2 TRBD1 TRBV25-1
CASSEAGQGAAKLFF TGTGCCAGCAGTGAAGCGGGACAGGGGGCCGCAAAACTGTTTTTT few TRBJ1-4 TRBD1 TRBV25-1
CASSAVGADSGNTIYF TGTGCCAGCAGCGCCGTGGGGGCAGACTCTGGAAACACCATATATTTT once TRBJ1-3 . TRBV5-6
CASSLSTDTQYF TGTGCCAGCAGCCTAAGCACAGATACGCAGTATTTT few TRBJ2-3 . TRBV7-2
CTSSPFDRRSSYEQYF TGCACCAGCAGCCCGTTTGACAGGAGAAGCTCCTACGAGCAGTACTTC . TRBJ2-7 . TRBV1
CASSLPGLGDEQFF TGTGCCAGCAGTCTCCCGGGACTAGGCGATGAGCAGTTCTTC few TRBJ2-1 TRBD2 TRBV25-1
CASSLAPAGGPYEQYF TGTGCCAGCAGCTTAGCGCCAGCGGGAGGACCCTACGAGCAGTACTTC . TRBJ2-7 TRBD2 TRBV7-2
CASADFRVLRNEQFF TGTGCTAGTGCCGACTTCAGGGTTCTGCGCAATGAGCAGTTCTTC few TRBJ2-1 . TRBV12-5
CSVEQGAYNEQFF TGCAGCGTTGAGCAGGGGGCCTACAATGAGCAGTTCTTC . TRBJ2-1 TRBD1 TRBV29-1
CASSFSGGHIQYF TGTGCCAGCAGTTTCTCAGGGGGGCACATTCAGTACTTC few TRBJ2-4 . TRBV28
CASSARRRMNTEAFF TGTGCCAGTAGTGCCAGACGGAGGATGAACACTGAAGCTTTCTTT few TRBJ1-1 . TRBV19
CASRHGLAGGNEQFF TGTGCCAGCAGACATGGACTAGCGGGAGGCAATGAGCAGTTCTTC . TRBJ2-1 TRBD2 TRBV7-2
CASRDKLNTGELFF TGTGCCAGCAGGGACAAGCTCAACACCGGGGAGCTGTTTTTT few TRBJ2-2 . TRBV7-9
CAISRDSSYNEQFF TGTGCCATCAGTAGGGACAGTTCCTACAATGAGCAGTTCTTC few TRBJ2-1 TRBD1 TRBV10-3
CASSTLAKNIQYF TGTGCCAGCAGCACACTAGCCAAAAACATTCAGTACTTC . TRBJ2-4 . TRBV21-1
CASSLAQGERGVETQYF TGTGCCAGCAGCTTGGCCCAGGGGGAGCGAGGAGTGGAGACCCAGTACTTC . TRBJ2-5 TRBD1 TRBV5-4
CSAVKTMNTEAFF TGCAGCGCGGTGAAAACCATGAACACTGAAGCTTTCTTT few TRBJ1-1 . TRBV29-1
CASSPAAEGGYTF TGTGCCAGCTCACCGGCGGCTGAAGGTGGCTACACCTTC few TRBJ1-2 . TRBV18
CATSRRGTPYNEQFF TGTGCCACCAGCAGAAGGGGGACCCCGTACAATGAGCAGTTCTTC . TRBJ2-1 . TRBV15
CAWSLGHSTSYEQYF TGTGCCTGGAGTTTGGGACACTCTACTTCCTACGAGCAGTACTTC . TRBJ2-7 . TRBV30
CASSSPTGKSYGYTF TGTGCCAGCAGCTCCCCGACAGGGAAAAGCTATGGCTACACCTTC . TRBJ1-2 TRBD1 TRBV28
CASSLRAGGSTDTQYF TGTGCCAGCAGCCTAAGAGCGGGAGGGAGCACAGATACGCAGTATTTT few TRBJ2-3 TRBD2 TRBV7-9
CASSQSASEETQYF TGCGCCAGCAGTCAATCGGCCAGTGAAGAGACCCAGTACTTC many TRBJ2-5 . TRBV23-1
CASSLGQGPTDTQYF TGTGCCAGCAGTTTGGGACAGGGGCCAACAGATACGCAGTATTTT . TRBJ2-3 TRBD1 TRBV28
CASSLLGSLGNQPQHF TGTGCCAGCAGCTTGCTAGGCTCTCTAGGCAATCAGCCCCAGCATTTT . TRBJ1-5 . TRBV7-9
CASSPVTDNEQFF TGCGCCAGCAGCCCAGTGACAGACAATGAGCAGTTCTTC few TRBJ2-1 . TRBV5-1
CASSLWAGGLTYEQYF TGTGCCAGCAGTTTATGGGCCGGGGGGTTAACCTACGAGCAGTACTTC few TRBJ2-7 TRBD2 TRBV28
CASRRGTGEYGYTF TGTGCCAGCAGGAGAGGGACAGGGGAGTATGGCTACACCTTC . TRBJ1-2 TRBD1 TRBV28
CASSRGQSYNEQFF TGCGCCAGCAGTAGGGGGCAATCCTACAATGAGCAGTTCTTC few TRBJ2-1 TRBD1 TRBV5-1
CAIRAGTSGEWSFKDTQYF TGTGCCATCAGAGCCGGGACTAGCGGGGAGTGGTCGTTTAAAGATACGCAGTATTTT . TRBJ2-3 TRBD2 TRBV10-3
CASSLGQLVTGELFF TGTGCCAGCAGCTTAGGACAGCTCGTAACCGGGGAGCTGTTTTTT . TRBJ2-2 . TRBV7-9